This T cell receptor (beta chain) emerged from a study of cytomegalovirus exposure and HLA in healthy donors. Regarding the study as a whole: Later analysis reportedly placed an Asian-associated ancestry cluster below the roughly 640-donor mean in N-insertions. Analysis performed later showed TCR beta chains linked to HLA being more clonally expanded than equally common others.

Vbeta (60) and Jbeta (13) primers were used in the PCR. Produced via immunoSEQ multiplex PCR; TCRdb's table is partial and in-frame only. The table records about 210,000 clones, 80% to 90% of them present only once. These donors counted as nominally healthy when sampled, but unrecorded immune exposures were likely. This clone was seen only a few times. Its antigen is undetermined. The CDR3 totals 15 residues. V was shortened by 3 bases and J by 6 bases, with 17 bases between the two germline ends. CDR1 SEHNR and CDR2 FQNEAQ come from the germline V gene (reference sequence). The sequenced sample was PBMCs. This clonotype originated in a young man in good health and CMV-seronegative. The gene calls are TRBV7-9 and TRBJ2-5; possible D gene TRBD1, 5 bases. The CDR3 DNA follows: TGTGCCAGCAGCTTCCCGGACAAGGTGGTACAGACCCAGTACTTC. This gives the protein CASSFPDKVVQTQYF.